These T cell receptor beta chains were read from a single sample in a study of T cells after yellow fever vaccination. Each CDR3 protein gets one entry after TCRdb re-called the 5' RACE reads with MiXCR. This table holds around 340,000 distinct CDR3 sequences, 8.7% found once. The specimen was PBMCs, collected on the day of the first yellow fever vaccination. These receptors all stem from a man aged 18 to 35 who received the YFV17D yellow fever vaccine. The CDR3 runs from the conserved cysteine through the conserved F or W. The D gene is left open where the match is weak. Clone size is stated in some rows and not others, as once, few, many or a class when expanded.

j_call: TRBJ2-3
clone_size: few
d_call: NA
v_call: TRBV7-2
cdr3_nt: TGTGCCAGCCGGGCGGTCCTCACAGATACGCAGTATTTT
cdr3_aa: CASRAVLTDTQYF

j_call: TRBJ2-5
clone_size: few
d_call: NA
v_call: TRBV19
cdr3_nt: TGTGCCAGCGATTCCGGGACTGATCAAGAGACCCAGTACTTC
cdr3_aa: CASDSGTDQETQYF

j_call: TRBJ2-7
clone_size: few
d_call: TRBD1
v_call: TRBV7-9
cdr3_nt: TGTGCCAGCAGCCTCGGACCGGGACAGAGGGGATACGAGCAGTACTTC
cdr3_aa: CASSLGPGQRGYEQYF

j_call: TRBJ1-5
clone_size: NA
d_call: NA
v_call: TRBV5-1
cdr3_nt: TGCGCCAGCAGAAATAGTCCTAATCAGCCCCAGCATTTT
cdr3_aa: CASRNSPNQPQHF

j_call: TRBJ2-5
clone_size: many
d_call: NA
v_call: TRBV20-1
cdr3_nt: TGCAGTGCTCACGAAGCTACTACAGGGCAAGAGACCCAGTACTTC
cdr3_aa: CSAHEATTGQETQYF

j_call: TRBJ1-1
clone_size: NA
d_call: NA
v_call: TRBV5-1
cdr3_nt: TGCGCCAGCAGCTTGGGAGCGATGAACACTGAAGCTTTCTTT
cdr3_aa: CASSLGAMNTEAFF

j_call: TRBJ2-3
clone_size: few
d_call: TRBD2
v_call: TRBV7-6
cdr3_nt: TGTGCCAGCAGCCCTCCGGGACTAGCGGGGGATACGCAGTATTTT
cdr3_aa: CASSPPGLAGDTQYF

j_call: TRBJ1-5
clone_size: many
d_call: TRBD1
v_call: TRBV7-2
cdr3_nt: TGTGCCAGCAGCCAGAACAGGGGTGAGCAGCCCCAGCATTTT
cdr3_aa: CASSQNRGEQPQHF

j_call: TRBJ2-1
clone_size: many
d_call: NA
v_call: TRBV4-3
cdr3_nt: TGCGCCAGCAGCCAAGAACAGAGCTCCTACAATGAGCAGTTCTTC
cdr3_aa: CASSQEQSSYNEQFF

j_call: TRBJ1-1
clone_size: NA
d_call: NA
v_call: TRBV30
cdr3_nt: TGTGCCTGGAGTGACAAGAACACTGAAGCTTTCTTT
cdr3_aa: CAWSDKNTEAFF

j_call: TRBJ2-1
clone_size: few
d_call: TRBD2
v_call: TRBV5-1
cdr3_nt: TGCGCCAGCAGCTCCCCGGGGTTCAACAGCGGGGGGCACAATGAGCAGTTCTTC
cdr3_aa: CASSSPGFNSGGHNEQFF

j_call: TRBJ2-4
clone_size: NA
d_call: NA
v_call: TRBV9
cdr3_nt: TGTGCCAGCAGCCAGGGCTCGGGAACGGAAAACATTCAGTACTTC
cdr3_aa: CASSQGSGTENIQYF

j_call: TRBJ2-3
clone_size: NA
d_call: TRBD2
v_call: TRBV7-8
cdr3_nt: TGTGCCAGCAGCTCCGCACGAGCTTTAAGCGGGGGGGCCGAACAGTATTTT
cdr3_aa: CASSSARALSGGAEQYF

j_call: TRBJ2-3
clone_size: few
d_call: NA
v_call: TRBV2
cdr3_nt: TGTGCCAGCAGTAAGGATTACACAGATACGCAGTATTTT
cdr3_aa: CASSKDYTDTQYF

j_call: TRBJ2-2
clone_size: many
d_call: TRBD1
v_call: TRBV29-1
cdr3_nt: TGCAGCGTTGAAGATCGAGGGGGCCTTCCGAACACCGGGGAGCTGTTTTTT
cdr3_aa: CSVEDRGGLPNTGELFF

j_call: TRBJ2-5
clone_size: few
d_call: NA
v_call: TRBV27
cdr3_nt: TGTGCCAGCATATCCTACCAAGAGACCCAGTACTTC
cdr3_aa: CASISYQETQYF

j_call: TRBJ2-2
clone_size: few
d_call: NA
v_call: TRBV3-1
cdr3_nt: TGTGCCAGCAGAACCGGCGGGGCCGGCGGGGAGCTGTTTTTT
cdr3_aa: CASRTGGAGGELFF

j_call: TRBJ1-1
clone_size: NA
d_call: NA
v_call: TRBV5-1
cdr3_nt: TGCGCCAGCTTCGAGTTAAACACTGAAGCTTTCTTT
cdr3_aa: CASFELNTEAFF

j_call: TRBJ2-7
clone_size: few
d_call: NA
v_call: TRBV6-2/TRBV6-3
cdr3_nt: TGTGCCAGCACAGGCAGGGACTCCTACGAGCAGTACTTC
cdr3_aa: CASTGRDSYEQYF

j_call: TRBJ1-6
clone_size: few
d_call: TRBD1
v_call: TRBV7-8
cdr3_nt: TGTGCCAGCAGCTTAGGAGGGACAGGGGGCAAGTCACCCCTCCACTTT
cdr3_aa: CASSLGGTGGKSPLHF

j_call: TRBJ2-7
clone_size: NA
d_call: TRBD1
v_call: TRBV6-1
cdr3_nt: TGTGCCAGCAGCTCCCTCCCCGGGACAGGGGGTTACGAGCAGTACTTC
cdr3_aa: CASSSLPGTGGYEQYF

j_call: TRBJ2-3
clone_size: NA
d_call: NA
v_call: TRBV5-5
cdr3_nt: TGTGCCAGCAGTCCGGGGGGACAGTACCGTTTAACAGATACGCAGTATTTT
cdr3_aa: CASSPGGQYRLTDTQYF

j_call: TRBJ1-5
clone_size: NA
d_call: NA
v_call: TRBV5-4
cdr3_nt: TGTGCCAGCAGCTTGTGGGGGGGGGGTCAGCCCCAGCATTTT
cdr3_aa: CASSLWGGGQPQHF

j_call: TRBJ2-5
clone_size: many
d_call: NA
v_call: TRBV25-1
cdr3_nt: TGTGCCAGCAGTGGGGGACATCGCCAAGAGACCCAGTACTTC
cdr3_aa: CASSGGHRQETQYF

j_call: TRBJ2-1
clone_size: NA
d_call: NA
v_call: TRBV28
cdr3_nt: TGTGCCAGCAGGGGCCGGACGGACCTTTTCAATGAGCAGTTCTTC
cdr3_aa: CASRGRTDLFNEQFF

j_call: TRBJ2-2
clone_size: few
d_call: TRBD2
v_call: TRBV4-1
cdr3_nt: TGCGCCAGCAGCCAAGTGGCGGGGGTGAACACCGGGGAGCTGTTTTTT
cdr3_aa: CASSQVAGVNTGELFF

j_call: TRBJ2-5
clone_size: few
d_call: NA
v_call: TRBV4-1
cdr3_nt: TGCGCCAGCAGCGACGGGACTCCTGTGGGCGGCACAGAGACCCAGTACTTC
cdr3_aa: CASSDGTPVGGTETQYF

j_call: TRBJ2-7
clone_size: NA
d_call: TRBD1
v_call: TRBV9
cdr3_nt: TGTGCCAGCAGCCCAACGGGACAGGGGGCTTACTCCTACGAGCAGTACTTC
cdr3_aa: CASSPTGQGAYSYEQYF

j_call: TRBJ1-6
clone_size: many
d_call: NA
v_call: TRBV4-2
cdr3_nt: TGTGCCAGCAGCCAAGATAGGCCCTATAATTCACCCCTCCACTTT
cdr3_aa: CASSQDRPYNSPLHF

j_call: TRBJ2-5
clone_size: few
d_call: NA
v_call: TRBV7-2
cdr3_nt: TGTGCCAGCAGCTTAGCACTGACCCAAGAGACCCAGTACTTC
cdr3_aa: CASSLALTQETQYF

j_call: TRBJ2-3
clone_size: few
d_call: NA
v_call: TRBV4-3
cdr3_nt: TGCGCCAGCAGCCAATTCGACTTAACAGATACGCAGTATTTT
cdr3_aa: CASSQFDLTDTQYF

j_call: TRBJ2-1
clone_size: NA
d_call: NA
v_call: TRBV5-6
cdr3_nt: TGTGCCAGGAGCCCCGAGCTACGGCACAATGAGCAGTTCTTC
cdr3_aa: CARSPELRHNEQFF

j_call: TRBJ2-1
clone_size: NA
d_call: TRBD1
v_call: TRBV5-6
cdr3_nt: TGTGCCAGCACCGTCAGGGGGAATAGGAATGAGCAGTTCTTC
cdr3_aa: CASTVRGNRNEQFF

j_call: TRBJ2-1
clone_size: few
d_call: NA
v_call: TRBV5-1
cdr3_nt: TGCGCCAGCAGACTAGCTAGCTCCTACAATGAGCAGTTCTTC
cdr3_aa: CASRLASSYNEQFF

j_call: TRBJ1-3
clone_size: NA
d_call: NA
v_call: TRBV12-3/TRBV12-4
cdr3_nt: TGTGCCAGCAGTTTATACGGGGACACCATATATTTT
cdr3_aa: CASSLYGDTIYF

j_call: TRBJ2-3
clone_size: few
d_call: TRBD2
v_call: TRBV24-1
cdr3_nt: TGTGCCACCAGTGGGGTCGGTGTAGCGGGGGGCACAGATACGCAGTATTTT
cdr3_aa: CATSGVGVAGGTDTQYF

j_call: TRBJ2-5
clone_size: NA
d_call: NA
v_call: TRBV25-1
cdr3_nt: TGTGCCGCGGGGCAAGAGACCCAGTACTTC
cdr3_aa: CAAGQETQYF

j_call: TRBJ2-2
clone_size: few
d_call: NA
v_call: TRBV5-1
cdr3_nt: TGCGCCAGCAGCTTGGTTTCCAGGGACACCGGGGAGCTGTTTTTT
cdr3_aa: CASSLVSRDTGELFF

j_call: TRBJ2-6
clone_size: NA
d_call: NA
v_call: TRBV4-3
cdr3_nt: TGCGCCAGCAGCCAAGATAAGTCCTCTGGGGCCAACGTCCTGACTTTC
cdr3_aa: CASSQDKSSGANVLTF

j_call: TRBJ2-7
clone_size: NA
d_call: TRBD2
v_call: TRBV6-2/TRBV6-3
cdr3_nt: TGTGCCAGCGGGAGGGGACTCGAGCAGTACTTC
cdr3_aa: CASGRGLEQYF

j_call: TRBJ1-1
clone_size: few
d_call: NA
v_call: TRBV19
cdr3_nt: TGTGCCAGTAGTGACGCGGGACGGATGAACACTGAAGCTTTCTTT
cdr3_aa: CASSDAGRMNTEAFF

j_call: TRBJ1-6
clone_size: few
d_call: NA
v_call: TRBV7-8
cdr3_nt: TGTGCCAGCAGCGACCAAAGCCTGGAAGGAAATTCACCCCTCCACTTT
cdr3_aa: CASSDQSLEGNSPLHF

j_call: TRBJ2-7
clone_size: few
d_call: NA
v_call: TRBV29-1
cdr3_nt: TGCAGCGCCCGGGAAAACTACGAGCAGTACTTC
cdr3_aa: CSARENYEQYF

j_call: TRBJ2-2
clone_size: NA
d_call: TRBD2
v_call: TRBV6-1
cdr3_nt: TGTGCCAGCAGCGGGACTAGCGGGGGTGAAAACACCGGGGAGCTGTTTTTT
cdr3_aa: CASSGTSGGENTGELFF

j_call: TRBJ1-1
clone_size: many
d_call: NA
v_call: TRBV7-2
cdr3_nt: TGTGCCACCGTGAGAGGGAGGACTGAAGCTTTCTTT
cdr3_aa: CATVRGRTEAFF

j_call: TRBJ1-1
clone_size: NA
d_call: NA
v_call: TRBV3-1
cdr3_nt: TGTGCCAGCAGCCAAGTAACGGGGGAAGCTTTCTTT
cdr3_aa: CASSQVTGEAFF

j_call: TRBJ2-2
clone_size: few
d_call: NA
v_call: TRBV6-5
cdr3_nt: TGTGCCAGCAGTTACTCAGACATTTACACCGGGGAGCTGTTTTTT
cdr3_aa: CASSYSDIYTGELFF

j_call: TRBJ1-1
clone_size: NA
d_call: NA
v_call: TRBV7-2
cdr3_nt: TGTGCCAGCAGCTTCCGGGTTTTTGGGGCTGAAGCTTTCTTT
cdr3_aa: CASSFRVFGAEAFF

j_call: TRBJ2-5
clone_size: NA
d_call: NA
v_call: TRBV5-4
cdr3_nt: TGTGCCAGCAGCGGCCCACAGGGCCCCCAAGAGACCCAGTACTTC
cdr3_aa: CASSGPQGPQETQYF

j_call: TRBJ2-1
clone_size: NA
d_call: NA
v_call: TRBV12-3/TRBV12-4
cdr3_nt: TGTGCCAGCAGGGGAGGAGGGGGGGCTCTGAATGAGCAGTTCTTC
cdr3_aa: CASRGGGGALNEQFF